This record covers a single TCR beta chain. This clone was detected only once. Its specific antigen is unknown. Base qualities were left out, and no much larger clone turns up one base away. The data are from a study of cytomegalovirus exposure and HLA in healthy donors (dated by TCRdb to between 2016 and 2019). In terms of the full investigation: An earlier analysis of roughly 630 of the donors reported roughly 270 Gb of sequence data and 120 million or so unique TCR beta sequences from approximately 180 million T cells. Roughly 320 gigabases of sequencing data and 70 million to 95 million unique TCR sequences made up an early release that covered 640 HLA-typed donors. The genetic ancestry cluster associated with self-reported Caucasian donors included around 76% of the roughly 400 genotyped donors. The study aimed to test whether signatures of past pathogen exposure could be identified by cataloging public T cell receptors. The T cell repertoires of some 700 subjects were profiled by immunosequencing and related to cytomegalovirus serostatus. Along with the roughly 610-subject first cohort, a separate validation cohort of roughly 110 different subjects was used. To predict cytomegalovirus infection status, the study brought together high-throughput TCR immunosequencing, statistical association of individual TCRs with disease status, and machine learning. A later analysis re-examined previously published TCR beta repertoires from 610 or so donors and added high-resolution HLA genotyping to investigate patterns of TCR occurrence. The later analysis used no new phenotypic data to find candidate immune exposures, relying instead on TCR beta sequences and their occurrence across donors. In an earlier analysis of around 540 of the donors, high-throughput TCR beta sequencing was used to judge whether each TCR beta V gene segment behaved as functional or pseudogenic. Alongside the repertoire data, information on donor age, sex, ethnicity and CMV serostatus was compiled. Genome-wide SNP genotypes for about 65% of the roughly 670 donors were used in a later genetic analysis, which treated that subset as a discovery cohort. All discovery cohort repertoires had been generated using a single sequencing platform. HLA typing included class I and class II loci at four-digit resolution. The number of typed donors differed by locus: roughly 620-640 for A, B, C, DRB1 and DQB1; 500 to 550 for DQA1; 606 for DPA1; and 400 to 480 for DPB1. Because of strong linkage in the cohort, roughly 5 DR-DQ haplotypes were treated as single units for association and clustering. On average, roughly 250,000 unique TCR beta nucleotide sequences were sequenced per donor among some 420 genotyped donors of the cohort, with roughly 20% of those sequences being non-productive.

What the study reported, not specific to this receptor: A cluster of highly shared sequence variants was judged likely to be a technical artifact of the sequencing pipeline. A total of roughly 160 TCR beta chains were listed by the study as associated with cytomegalovirus. A later analysis reported that several top co-occurrence clusters appeared linked to parvovirus B19, influenza, CMV and Epstein-Barr virus. The only immune exposure information available for the cohort was CMV serostatus. In a later analysis, over 15,000 TCR beta sequences were associated with specific HLA alleles at a false discovery rate of 0.05. In an earlier analysis of 587 of the donors, most TCR beta V segments appeared in productive rearrangements about 90% or about 30% of the time, broadly matching IMGT annotations. A further reported finding was that TCR beta sequences accurately predicted the HLA-A and HLA-B alleles for most subjects in the first cohort. Presence/absence analyses assumed roughly uniform sequencing depth across donors, an assumption that may not hold. In a later analysis, the rate of TCR association differed among HLA loci, with DRB1 alleles having the most associated TCRs and HLA-C alleles having the fewest. V-gene and J-gene trimming of TCR beta chains was associated with a missense DCLRE1C variant in a later genetic analysis, and the association was replicated in an independent cohort. In a later analysis, most CMV-associated TCR beta chains were found to appear HLA-restricted, with HLA associations seemingly driven largely by CMV exposure. In vitro tests confirmed that a few of the cytomegalovirus-associated TCR beta chains recognize cytomegalovirus antigens. Compared with the roughly 710-donor mean, donors in an Asian-associated ancestry cluster had fewer N-insertions in productive TCRs, according to a later genetic analysis. Most TCR sequences were observed very rarely across donors, whereas some public TCRs were present in many individuals. According to the authors, the approach could potentially be generalized to other disease states and immunological phenotypes. Strong co-occurrence of HLA alleles, especially DR and DQ, made assigning TCR associations to individual alleles difficult. Cytomegalovirus status was reported to be diagnosed by the classifier with high specificity and sensitivity in both the original and validation cohorts. Linkage disequilibrium might explain the correlated functional status among segregating V segments, but an unknown experimental factor could not be excluded. Because some donors lacked HLA typing at each locus, the association tests relied only on the typed subset. In this cohort, only TCR beta chains were sequenced, and detectable features were limited by the absence of alpha or paired-chain data. Compared with equally common non-associated chains, HLA-associated TCR beta chains in a later analysis were more clonally expanded and had lower generation probabilities. The earlier analysis of 587 of the donors excluded some 15 rarely observed V segments, including chromosome 9 orphons, because counts were too low.

The cohort comprised some 680 healthy bone marrow donors. At the time of sampling, every cohort member was nominally healthy, though immune exposures that went unrecorded were likely present. The donor tested CMV seronegative, placing the donor among the 350 to 400 seronegative members of the cohort. A peripheral blood sample was collected from each donor, and TCR beta sequencing was performed on peripheral blood mononuclear cells. The Qiagen DNeasy Blood Extraction Kit was used to extract genomic DNA from the blood cell samples. The library relied on the immunoSEQ multiplex PCR assay. For the multiplex PCR, a mixture combining 60 forward primers for TCR Vbeta segments and 13 reverse primers for TCR Jbeta segments was used. A multiplex PCR assay on genomic DNA amplified the CDR3 region of rearranged TCR beta genes. The Illumina HiSeq System was used to sequence the amplified TCR beta libraries as 87-base-pair reads. In the original analysis: In a later analysis, some 80 million unique TCR beta chains were counted across the approximately 670 repertoires, and roughly 11 million of these chains were shared by at least two donors. Raw reads were error-corrected and collapsed into unique sequences with a nearest-neighbor algorithm that merged closely related sequences to remove PCR and sequencing errors. To assign V, D and J gene segments, CDR3 sequences were aligned to IMGT reference sequences. For a sequence to be retained, at least a six-nucleotide match to both a V gene segment and a J gene segment was required. Rearrangements were called productive when the CDR3 lacked stop codons and stayed in frame with V and J; all others were non-productive. Following IMGT convention, CDR3 was defined as the stretch from the second conserved V-encoded cysteine up to the conserved J-encoded phenylalanine. The earlier analysis of about 640 of the donors excluded any sequence lacking an unambiguous match to a single V gene segment. An earlier analysis of fewer than 650 of the donors classified V segments as functional when productive rearrangements were above 56.7% and as segregating when the standard deviation between donors was above 5%. To diagnose cytomegalovirus status from the catalog of TCR beta chain sequences, a statistical classification framework was built. In a later analysis, V and J genes were assigned by comparing TCR nucleotide sequences against IMGT/GENE-DB human TR gene sequences. In a later analysis, CDR3 sequences and most-parsimonious VDJ recombination scenarios were assigned using the TCRdist pipeline. In a later analysis, every TCR beta chain was defined by the combination of its CDR3 amino acid sequence and its V-gene family, and reads without a unique V-gene family were dropped. To address suspected cross-contamination and a sequencing artifact, a later analysis removed 550 to 750 highly shared, low-generation-probability nucleotide sequences. In a later analysis, a clonal expansion index was calculated for each public chain from normalized within-repertoire ranks of inferred template counts. In a later analysis, generation probabilities were computed with a VDJ recombination model fitted to out-of-frame rearrangements, and the resulting probabilities were checked against IGoR. In a later analysis, TCR-TCR, TCR-HLA and TCR-CMV co-occurrence was scored with hypergeometric tests, and a repertoire-size bias correction was applied to TCR pairs. A later analysis estimated false discovery rates by permuting HLA or CMV assignments 20 times. A later analysis grouped co-occurring TCRs with DBSCAN, adding TCRdist sequence similarity when clustering within HLA-allele-positive subsets. Co-occurrence clustering excluded repertoires with fewer than 30,000 or more than 120,000 public chains, plus five with anomalous nucleotide sharing. TCRdb provides this immuneACCESS table in a form limited to in-frame rearrangements. Some clones are lacking; in checked studies, under half of them reflect an unresolved V gene, and why the rest are absent is not known. The V and J calls and clone size are taken from that table; D and trimming were inferred from the DNA. The sample includes about 110,000 clones, with more than 60% observed a single time. The top ten hold more than 2% of the sample.

Source material: PBMCs. The sequence was collected from a middle-aged man in good health and CMV-seronegative.

The nucleotide sequence reads TGCGCCAGCAGCCTCGGGACAGCAACAATCACCGGGGAGCTGTTTTTT. It encodes CASSLGTATITGELFF. This chain joins TRBV5-1 to TRBJ2-2; 7 bases in between match TRBD1. The germline V gene encodes CDR1 SGHRS and CDR2 YFSETQ. The cysteine opens and the phenylalanine closes a CDR3 of 16 amino acids. The read is trimmed to its CDR3 DNA, 48 bases read in frame from base 1. V is trimmed back by 4 bases and J by 4 bases, and the junction contains 10 bases that no gene match accounts for.